The rows below give T cell receptor beta chains drawn from one sample of a study of blood T cells in healthy people across ages. TCRdb re-called the 5' RACE reads with MiXCR, one entry per CDR3 protein. The table shows hundreds of thousands of distinct CDR3 sequences, with 32% occurring only once. The sequencing sample was made of blood. Source of these receptors: a woman over 75 in good health. CDR3s include the opening cysteine and the closing phenylalanine or tryptophan. D genes are given only for firm matches. Expanded clones are given a class, and other clones once, few, many or no size at all.

. | TRBJ1-6 | . | TRBV5-1 | CASSLGAKGSPLHF | TGCGCCAGCAGCCTCGGGGCCAAAGGTTCACCCCTCCACTTT
many | TRBJ2-3 | . | TRBV4-1 | CASSTKPGPSTDTQYF | TGCGCCAGCAGCACTAAACCGGGACCTAGCACAGATACGCAGTATTTT
. | TRBJ1-1 | . | TRBV6-1 | CASSEHPTMEAFF | TGTGCCAGCAGTGAACACCCAACGATGGAAGCTTTCTTT
. | TRBJ1-5 | . | TRBV20-1 | CSATEGVRQPQHF | TGCAGTGCGACGGAGGGGGTACGTCAGCCCCAGCATTTT
few | TRBJ1-4 | . | TRBV12-3/TRBV12-4 | CASSLGVGGTTNEKLFF | TGTGCCAGCAGTCTTGGGGTAGGGGGGACGACTAATGAAAAACTGTTTTTT
many | TRBJ2-7 | . | TRBV5-1 | CASSLLRPTDEQYF | TGCGCCAGCAGCTTGCTTCGGCCAACCGACGAGCAGTACTTC
. | TRBJ2-5 | TRBD2 | TRBV9 | CACNPGLAGINEQYF | TGTGCCTGCAATCCGGGACTAGCGGGTATCAATGAGCAGTACTTC
many | TRBJ2-7 | . | TRBV7-2 | CASSLYGSGEQYF | TGTGCCAGCAGCCTATACGGGAGTGGGGAGCAGTACTTC
. | TRBJ2-4 | . | TRBV30 | CAWSGTVLKNIQYF | TGTGCCTGGAGTGGGACAGTACTCAAAAACATTCAGTACTTC
. | TRBJ1-2 | TRBD1 | TRBV29-1 | CSGDSGGPYGYTF | TGCAGCGGTGATTCAGGGGGGCCTTATGGCTACACCTTC
. | TRBJ2-7 | TRBD1 | TRBV2 | CAGSDQGVSYEQYF | TGTGCCGGCAGTGACCAGGGGGTCTCCTACGAGCAGTACTTC
many | TRBJ2-7 | TRBD2 | TRBV7-2 | CASSPGTRIDEQYF | TGTGCCAGCAGCCCAGGGACTAGGATCGACGAGCAGTACTTC
. | TRBJ2-1 | TRBD2 | TRBV6-6 | CASLTSGGGNEQFF | TGTGCCAGCCTGACTAGCGGGGGGGGGAATGAGCAGTTCTTC
. | TRBJ1-6 | . | TRBV20-1 | CSAGDPGSGGYNSPLHF | TGCAGTGCTGGGGACCCAGGTTCCGGTGGGTATAATTCACCCCTCCACTTT
. | TRBJ2-6 | TRBD2 | TRBV27 | CASTRAGSYSGANVLTF | TGTGCCAGCACCAGAGCGGGGTCCTACTCTGGGGCCAACGTCCTGACTTTC
. | TRBJ2-7 | . | TRBV6-2/TRBV6-3 | CASSYRAKGNYEQYF | TGTGCCAGCAGTTACAGGGCCAAAGGCAACTACGAGCAGTACTTC
many | TRBJ1-4 | . | TRBV12-3/TRBV12-4 | CASSLGGNDEKLFF | TGTGCCAGCAGTTTAGGGGGGAATGATGAAAAACTGTTTTTT
many | TRBJ2-7 | TRBD1 | TRBV28 | CASSLYRGYTYEQYF | TGTGCCAGCAGTTTATACAGGGGGTATACCTACGAGCAGTACTTC
. | TRBJ2-5 | TRBD1 | TRBV4-2 | CASSRSLGQNYEQYF | TGTGCCAGCAGCCGCTCTTTGGGACAGAACTATGAGCAGTACTTC
few | TRBJ2-3 | . | TRBV7-3 | CASSLTGRDTQYF | TGTGCCAGCAGCTTAACGGGTAGGGATACGCAGTATTTT
. | TRBJ2-1 | TRBD1 | TRBV7-7 | CASSAGTGPYNEQFF | TGTGCCAGCAGCGCCGGGACAGGGCCGTACAATGAGCAGTTCTTC
. | TRBJ2-3 | TRBD2 | TRBV20-1 | CSAGPTWSGVTSTDTQYF | TGCAGTGCTGGGCCAACATGGAGCGGGGTTACTAGCACAGATACGCAGTATTTT
. | TRBJ2-7 | TRBD2 | TRBV6-1 | CASRARGRAVGEQYF | TGTGCCAGCAGGGCGCGTGGGAGGGCGGTCGGCGAGCAGTACTTC
few | TRBJ1-1 | TRBD1 | TRBV5-5 | CASSLMTGGSTEAFF | TGTGCCAGCAGCTTGATGACAGGGGGTTCCACTGAAGCTTTCTTT
many | TRBJ2-1 | TRBD2 | TRBV6-2/TRBV6-3 | CASSAQTSGGAREQFF | TGTGCCAGCAGTGCCCAGACTAGCGGGGGGGCACGTGAGCAGTTCTTC
. | TRBJ1-4 | . | TRBV19 | CASSRSGLPNEKLFF | TGTGCCAGTAGTAGGTCAGGCCTCCCTAATGAAAAACTGTTTTTT
few | TRBJ1-1 | TRBD1 | TRBV7-2 | CASSIGGSGNTEAFF | TGTGCCAGCAGTATAGGGGGCAGCGGGAACACTGAAGCTTTCTTT
many | TRBJ2-6 | . | TRBV7-2 | CASSFHRQSDVLTF | TGTGCCAGCAGCTTTCATCGACAGTCTGACGTCCTGACTTTC
many | TRBJ1-2 | . | TRBV29-1 | CSVEVYRGGYTF | TGCAGCGTTGAAGTTTACAGAGGTGGCTACACCTTC